A single sample is the source of the 23 T cell receptor beta chains below, sequenced in a study of shared clonotypes between healthy human individuals. The data were produced by immunoSEQ multiplex PCR, yet TCRdb's version contains in-frame clones alone and is incomplete. The table records approximately 1.9 million clones, roughly 93% of them present only once. Terminally differentiated effector memory CD45RA+ cells were excluded by CCR7 positive selection of CD45RO-negative cells. Input material: naive CD8+ T cells from PBMCs. Receptors originate from a man between 18 and 29 years old in good health. Some clones in this sample may be carry-over from other donors' samples.

This chain uses TRBV7-3 with TRBJ2-1; perhaps D is TRBD1 or TRBD2 (5 bases each). Germline V CDR1 and CDR2: SGHTA, FQGTGA. V was clipped by 2 bases and J by 4 bases, with 12 bases between them. The CDR3 length is 15 residues. The CDR3 reads CASSLYGTPYNEQFF. CDR3 nucleotides: TGTGCCAGCAGCTTATACGGGACCCCATACAATGAGCAGTTCTTC.

CDR3 sequence: CASSDRGTNTEAFF. DNA for the CDR3: TGTGCCAGCAGTGACAGGGGGACGAACACTGAAGCTTTCTTT. The chain joins TRBV6-1 to TRBJ1-1; 7 nucleotides match TRBD1. Germline CDR1 and CDR2: MNHNS and SASEGT. This CDR3 is built from 14 residues. Trimming removed 3 bases from V and 1 base from J; junction bases left unmatched: 2.

The chain employs TRBV27 and TRBJ1-1; unclear D gene. Germline CDR1 and CDR2: MNHEY and SMNVEV (reference sequence). This CDR3 contains 14 residues. V was cut by 3 bases and J by 4 bases, with 12 bases left in between. CDR3 sequence (DNA): TGTGCCAGCAGTTTGGGTAGGAGTCTCACTGAAGCTTTCTTT. Translation gives CASSLGRSLTEAFF.

The chain employs TRBV5-1 and TRBJ1-1, with D perhaps matching TRBD1 (5 bases). V lost 0 bases, J lost 1 base, and 13 bases lay in between. CDR1 SGHRS and CDR2 YFSETQ come from the germline V gene. The CDR3 length is 16 residues. This CDR3 is CASSLEDNTANTEAFF. DNA of the CDR3: TGCGCCAGCAGCTTGGAGGACAACACAGCGAACACTGAAGCTTTCTTT.

Comment on this clone: Other DNA variants within this sample encode the same CDR3. This chain uses TRBV9 with TRBJ1-2; possible D gene TRBD1, 6 bases. This CDR3 spans 15 amino acids. Germline V gene data show CDR1 as SGDLS and CDR2 as YYNGEE. Trimming took off 2 bases at V and 1 base at J, with 12 bases between the two ends. Here the CDR3 reads CASSVRGGSNYGYTF. For the CDR3, the DNA is TGTGCCAGCAGCGTGCGGGGGGGCAGTAACTATGGCTACACCTTC. The whole variable domain, remainder taken from reference TRBV9 and TRBJ1-2, is DSGVTQTPKHLITATGQRVTLRCSPRSGDLSVYWYQQSLDQGLQFLIQYYNGEERAKGNILERFSAQQFPDLHSELNLSSLELGDSALYFCASSVRGGSNYGYTFGSGTRLTVV.

As to this clone: The sample holds other DNA sequences that translate to the same CDR3. The V and J genes are TRBV28 and TRBJ1-1; D is uncertain. Germline V lookup: CDR1 MDHEN, CDR2 SYDVKM. The germline V and J ends were trimmed by 3 bases and 1 base, with 6 bases remaining between them. The CDR3 has 13 residues. The CDR3 spells CASSLSQNTEAFF. Here the CDR3 DNA reads TGTGCCAGCAGTTTGAGTCAGAACACTGAAGCTTTCTTT.

The V gene is TRBV7-9, the J gene TRBJ2-1, with D possibly matching TRBD2 (6 bases). There are 12 residues in the CDR3. The V end lost 7 bases, the J end lost 7 bases, and 11 bases lay between the germline ends. Germline V gives CDR1 SEHNR, CDR2 FQNEAQ (reference sequence). The chain's CDR3 is CASNQGGNEQFF. As DNA, the CDR3 is TGTGCCAGCAACCAGGGAGGAAATGAGCAGTTCTTC.

The V and J genes are TRBV27 and TRBJ2-3, with D perhaps given as TRBD1 or TRBD2 (5 bases each). Deletions cut 0 bases from V and 2 bases from J, with 12 bases between. This CDR3 is built from 16 residues. Germline assignment: CDR1 MNHEY and CDR2 SMNVEV (reference sequence). The CDR3 spells CASSLSSAGTTDTQYF. DNA for the CDR3: TGTGCCAGCAGTTTATCGTCGGCAGGGACCACAGATACGCAGTATTTT.

The chain joins TRBV28 to TRBJ2-1, with D possibly TRBD2 on 6 matching bases. With 2 bases removed from V and 7 bases from J, the gap between germline ends came to 18 bases. Germline V lookup: CDR1 MDHEN, CDR2 SYDVKM. This CDR3 is built from 16 residues. The CDR3 loop is CASSLGTGDHGNEQFF. CDR3 sequence (DNA): TGTGCCAGCAGTTTAGGTACGGGAGATCACGGGAATGAGCAGTTCTTC.

This chain uses TRBV15 with TRBJ2-1; D gene uncertain. Germline CDR1 LNHNV, CDR2 YYDKDF (reference sequence). V lost 0 bases, J lost 9 bases, and 9 bases lay in between. CDR3 length: 13 amino acids. CDR3 protein: CATSRDAEFEQFF. For the CDR3, the DNA is TGTGCCACCAGCAGAGATGCGGAGTTTGAGCAGTTCTTC.

On this clone: The sample has other DNA sequences that encode this CDR3 too. This chain uses TRBV28 with TRBJ1-1; D gene ambiguous. The CDR3 length is 13 residues. CDR1 MDHEN and CDR2 SYDVKM come from the germline V gene. V was trimmed by 3 bases and J by 0 bases, leaving 5 bases between them. CDR3 bases: TGTGCCAGCAGTTTCCTGGTGAACACTGAAGCTTTCTTT. Protein product: CASSFLVNTEAFF. The complete variable domain, with remaining parts taken from reference TRBV28 and TRBJ1-1, reads DVKVTQSSRYLVKRTGEKVFLECVQDMDHENMFWYRQDPGLGLRLIYFSYDVKMKEKGDIPEGYSVSREKKERFSLILESASTNQTSMYLCASSFLVNTEAFFGQGTRLTVV.

V gene TRBV7-9 combines with J gene TRBJ1-2; D not resolved. This CDR3 is 14 amino acids long. Trimming removed 5 bases from V and 1 base from J, with 11 bases in between. Germline assignment: CDR1 SEHNR and CDR2 FQNEAQ (reference sequence). CDR3 amino acids: CASSTSESNYGYTF. CDR3 nucleotide sequence: TGTGCCAGCAGCACCAGCGAGAGTAACTATGGCTACACCTTC.

This chain uses TRBV10-3 with TRBJ2-1; a weak D match, TRBD2 (6 bases). This CDR3 contains 13 residues. CDR1 is ENHRY, CDR2 SYGVKD, per germline. Trimming took off 6 bases at V and 5 bases at J, with 11 bases between the two ends. The CDR3 loop reads CAIRIWGDNEQFF. The CDR3 DNA reads as TGTGCCATCAGAATCTGGGGGGACAATGAGCAGTTCTTC.

The chain has TRBV28 and TRBJ1-4, with TRBD1 matching over 9 bases. Germline loops: CDR1 MDHEN, CDR2 SYDVKM. V gave up 5 bases and J gave up 12 bases; unmatched junction bases: 13. The CDR3 has 15 residues. The CDR3 sequence is CASSLIGTGWGELFF. Written as DNA, the CDR3 is TGTGCCAGCAGTCTAATAGGGACAGGGTGGGGAGAACTGTTTTTT.

The chain recombines TRBV7-9 with TRBJ1-3; D remains unclear. The V end was cut by 5 bases, the J end by 3 bases, with 14 bases between. CDR1 is SEHNR and CDR2 is FQNEAQ in the germline V gene (reference sequence). This CDR3 has 15 residues. CDR3 sequence: CASSRTSSVGNTIYF. The CDR3 nucleotides are TGTGCCAGCAGCAGAACTTCCTCGGTTGGAAACACCATATATTTT. Full variable domain (rest looked up from reference TRBV7-9 and TRBJ1-3): DTGVSQNPRHKITKRGQNVTFRCDPISEHNRLYWYRQTLGQGPEFLTYFQNEAQLEKSRLLSDRFSAERPKGSFSTLEIQRTEQGDSAMYLCASSRTSSVGNTIYFGEGSWLTVV.

The rearrangement uses TRBV27 and TRBJ2-1; 13 bases agree with TRBD2. Germline CDR1 MNHEY, CDR2 SMNVEV (reference sequence). Unmatched junction bases numbered 12, after V lost 2 bases and J lost 8 bases. CDR3 length equals 18 residues. This CDR3 reads CASSLGRTSGRWGDEQFF. Written as DNA, the CDR3 is TGTGCCAGCAGTTTAGGGCGGACTAGCGGGAGATGGGGGGATGAGCAGTTCTTC.

This chain uses TRBV5-8 with TRBJ2-1; unclear D gene. CDR3 length: 17 residues. Germline lookup yields CDR1 SGHTS and CDR2 YDEGEE. The V end was cut by 0 bases, the J end by 0 bases, with 13 bases between. Here the CDR3 reads CASSLGKDRPSYNEQFF. CDR3 nucleotides: TGTGCCAGCAGCTTGGGCAAGGACCGGCCCTCCTACAATGAGCAGTTCTTC.

The genes are TRBV6-5 and TRBJ2-1; 8 nucleotides match TRBD1. The CDR3 extends over 16 amino acids. The trim removed 2 bases at V and 1 base at J, leaving 4 bases unmatched. CDR1 and CDR2 (germline): MNHEY, SVGAGI. The CDR3 DNA is TGTGCCAGCAGTTACCGTGACAGGGGTTCCTACAATGAGCAGTTCTTC. Translation gives CASSYRDRGSYNEQFF.

The J gene is TRBJ1-1, the V gene TRBV9; 7 bases match TRBD1. CDR3 length: 16 amino acids. V gave up 0 bases and J gave up 5 bases; unmatched junction bases: 10. Germline CDR1 SGDLS, CDR2 YYNGEE. CDR3 residues: CASSVARGGGRTEAFF. The CDR3, as DNA: TGTGCCAGCAGCGTAGCTCGTGGAGGGGGCAGGACTGAAGCTTTCTTT.

V gene TRBV7-9 combines with J gene TRBJ2-3; D remains ambiguous. The length of the CDR3 is 14 residues. V gave up 4 bases and J gave up 3 bases, with 11 bases separating them. The germline CDR1 and CDR2 sequences are SEHNR and FQNEAQ (reference sequence). CDR3 residues: CASSYPWGTDTQYF. CDR3 DNA sequence: TGTGCCAGCAGCTACCCGTGGGGAACAGATACGCAGTATTTT.

Worth noting for this clone: At one end the junction does not follow the germline gene, possibly because of a read error. The CDR3 is CASSLVGISHEQYF. CDR3 sequence (DNA): TGTGCCAGCAGTTTGGTCGGGATCTCCCACGAGCAGTACTTC. The chain links TRBV27 to TRBJ2-7; possibly TRBD2 for D (5 bases). Germline V gene data show CDR1 as MNHEY and CDR2 as SMNVEV (reference sequence). This CDR3 has 14 amino acids.

CDR3 loop: CASSFAGPDTQYF. CDR3 bases: TGTGCCAGCAGCTTTGCGGGCCCAGATACGCAGTATTTT. This chain links TRBV5-4 with TRBJ2-3, with a tentative D call TRBD2 (5 bases). The germline V gene has CDR1 SGHNT and CDR2 YYREEE (reference sequence). Trimming took 2 bases from V and 4 from J, leaving 8 bases between them. The CDR3 covers 13 residues.

The chain links TRBV29-1 to TRBJ2-1; TRBD2 aligns across 12 bases. Trimming cost V 1 base and J 0 bases; bases outside gene matches: 1. The CDR3 runs to 16 residues. Germline CDR1 SQVTM, CDR2 ANQGSEA. The CDR3 sequence: CSVEGTSGISYNEQFF. CDR3 nucleotide sequence: TGCAGCGTTGAAGGGACTAGCGGGATCTCCTACAATGAGCAGTTCTTC.